These T cell receptor beta chains were read from a single sample in a study of spatial heterogeneity in lung cancer. MiXCR, applied by TCRdb to the 5' RACE reads, yields one record per CDR3 protein. The sample shows fewer than 65,000 distinct CDR3 sequences, roughly 6.4% of them seen only once. The material was PBMCs, obtained at surgery. These receptors all come from a female donor with early-stage non-small cell lung cancer. Each CDR3 is given with its conserved first and last residue. Fields, in order: J gene, V gene, CDR3 protein.

J: TRBJ2-2
V: TRBV3-1
CDR3: CASSPGLAGAGELFF

J: TRBJ1-6
V: TRBV11-2
CDR3: CASSPTGTRSPLHF

J: TRBJ1-4
V: TRBV7-9
CDR3: CASSSRTATNEKLFF

J: TRBJ1-2
V: TRBV3-1
CDR3: CASSQDSTGVFGYTF

J: TRBJ1-2
V: TRBV5-1
CDR3: CATNGGEANYGYTF

J: TRBJ2-1
V: TRBV5-1
CDR3: CASSFNRGGYNEQFF

J: TRBJ1-4
V: TRBV10-3
CDR3: CAIGGGRGNEKLFF

J: TRBJ2-5
V: TRBV28
CDR3: CASSPPGTLQETQYF

J: TRBJ2-7
V: TRBV12-3/TRBV12-4
CDR3: CASTLFDFGGTYYEQYF

J: TRBJ2-5
V: TRBV5-1
CDR3: CASSPGQDQETQYF

J: TRBJ1-5
V: TRBV5-5
CDR3: CAGSLPGFNQPQHF

J: TRBJ2-5
V: TRBV6-5
CDR3: CASSYSRGGEVTQYF

J: TRBJ2-1
V: TRBV7-9
CDR3: CASSSWTSGWTSDEQFF

J: TRBJ1-6
V: TRBV9
CDR3: CASSVAGENSPLHF

J: TRBJ2-2
V: TRBV12-3/TRBV12-4
CDR3: CASSLEGGELFF

J: TRBJ1-2
V: TRBV2
CDR3: CASTLDRGITNYGYTF

J: TRBJ2-1
V: TRBV18
CDR3: CASSPPTGGSYNEQFF

J: TRBJ1-1
V: TRBV12-3/TRBV12-4
CDR3: CASSPSPHSNTEAFF

J: TRBJ2-7
V: TRBV6-5
CDR3: CASSYSSGQTYEQYF

J: TRBJ2-1
V: TRBV6-1
CDR3: CATGPSGTAYNEQFF

J: TRBJ2-1
V: TRBV9
CDR3: CASSLGSYNEQFF

J: TRBJ2-3
V: TRBV7-2
CDR3: CASSNSGGTSTDTQYF

J: TRBJ2-6
V: TRBV5-5
CDR3: CASSYREQGVTSGANVLTF

J: TRBJ2-1
V: TRBV6-5
CDR3: CASSPGLAVYNEQFF

J: TRBJ2-5
V: TRBV29-1
CDR3: CSVEILAGGIQETQYF

J: TRBJ2-1
V: TRBV9
CDR3: CASSEGPAGGLYNEQFF

J: TRBJ1-1
V: TRBV7-9
CDR3: CASSLNMDTEAFF

J: TRBJ1-1
V: TRBV7-3
CDR3: CASSWTGGEDSTEAFF

J: TRBJ2-2
V: TRBV9
CDR3: CASSVAGVTGVLFF

J: TRBJ2-7
V: TRBV6-2/TRBV6-3
CDR3: CASKKDGGAIYEQYF

J: TRBJ2-2
V: TRBV7-9
CDR3: CASSLGLGRGTWELFF

J: TRBJ2-1
V: TRBV27
CDR3: CASSFQGADNEQFF

J: TRBJ2-7
V: TRBV12-3/TRBV12-4
CDR3: CASTSGVGQYF

J: TRBJ2-5
V: TRBV3-1
CDR3: CASSLKETQYF

J: TRBJ2-3
V: TRBV7-6
CDR3: CASTEAGSTDTQYF

J: TRBJ1-6
V: TRBV20-1
CDR3: CSARDPYSYNSPLHF

J: TRBJ2-7
V: TRBV12-3/TRBV12-4
CDR3: CASSSQREQYF

J: TRBJ2-2
V: TRBV24-1
CDR3: CATSDVDGRGNTGELFF

J: TRBJ1-6
V: TRBV20-1
CDR3: CSAGTANSPLHF

J: TRBJ2-2
V: TRBV20-1
CDR3: CSARRSRVRTGELFF

J: TRBJ2-1
V: TRBV28
CDR3: CASSPYTSGRRDEQFF

J: TRBJ2-1
V: TRBV11-2
CDR3: CASSLAGSTNEQFF

J: TRBJ1-2
V: TRBV25-1
CDR3: CATPGRLGYGYTF

J: TRBJ2-3
V: TRBV5-1
CDR3: CASSLLVGGTDTQYF

J: TRBJ1-4
V: TRBV5-1
CDR3: CASSPGVDEKLFF

J: TRBJ1-1
V: TRBV7-8
CDR3: CASSLGHMNTEAFF

J: TRBJ1-1
V: TRBV14
CDR3: CASSRLRDSEAFF

J: TRBJ2-5
V: TRBV6-2/TRBV6-3
CDR3: CASSYSGTVTRQTQYF

J: TRBJ2-3
V: TRBV14
CDR3: CASHLGSGDTQYF

J: TRBJ2-5
V: TRBV5-1
CDR3: CASISRPGETQYF

J: TRBJ1-1
V: TRBV6-5
CDR3: CASSYRPRSVNTEAFF

J: TRBJ2-2
V: TRBV5-1
CDR3: CASSFGSASGSRSGELFF

J: TRBJ2-1
V: TRBV29-1
CDR3: CSAPRRGTSSSYNEQFF

J: TRBJ2-5
V: TRBV25-1
CDR3: CASSEWGQETQYF

J: TRBJ1-1
V: TRBV29-1
CDR3: CSVEGTGIGLNTEAFF